This TCR beta chain was retrieved from a study of neoadjuvant anti-PD-1 for oral cavity cancer. Overall study results and limits: PBMC Gini-index clonality exceeded responders' in non-responders post-nivolumab.

The data were produced by immunoSEQ multiplex PCR, yet TCRdb's version contains in-frame clones alone and is incomplete. The sample shows 12,000 or so clones, 60% to 80% of them seen only once. The time point was: after neoadjuvant nivolumab, at surgical resection. This CDR3 is 11 amino acids long. V lost 4 bases to trimming and J lost 5 bases, with 6 bases between them. Germline lookup yields CDR1 SGHAT and CDR2 FQDESV (reference sequence). In the case of this clone: As yet, its antigen is unknown.

The sequencing used PBMCs, collected after nivolumab (anti-PD-1) treatment. The clonotype comes from a person between 40 and 79 years old with oral cavity squamous cell carcinoma. The chain joins TRBV11-1 to TRBJ2-7; D unresolved. The DNA of the CDR3 is TGTGCCAGCAGCTCCACCCACGAGCAGTACTTC. It specifies CASSSTHEQYF.